The clone carrying this T cell receptor beta chain was observed at least ten times. This record comes from a study of T-cell reconstitution after alpha-beta-depleted transplantation in children. As it was prepared, the TCRbeta library received unique molecular identifiers. From the PCR reads, TCRdb called clonotypes with MiXCR, one entry per CDR3 protein. The sample yields 200,000 to 250,000 distinct CDR3 sequences, about 9.5% seen once. Germline V lookup: CDR1 SGHRS, CDR2 YFSETQ. Trimming removed 3 bases from V and 6 bases from J, with 11 bases in between. The CDR3 is 13 amino acids. This TCR was sampled from a human donor who donated a stem cell graft to a child with acute lymphoblastic leukemia. The gene calls are TRBV5-1 and TRBJ2-3, with D perhaps assigned TRBD1 or TRBD2 (6 bases each). The sample was PBMCs from the stem cell graft donor, taken from the stem cell graft. The CDR3: CASSSWGADTQYF. As DNA, the CDR3 is TGCGCCAGCAGCTCCTGGGGGGCGGATACGCAGTATTTT.